This T cell receptor beta chain was identified during a study of beta chain features in type 1 diabetes. Study summary: Across the samples, 107,917,701 sorted cells were examined in total.

A single heparinised draw of approximately 100 mL on average was taken per donor. Expressed TCRB transcripts were sequenced, since all the RNA that had been isolated was reverse transcribed. Profiling relied on immunoSEQ multiplex PCR, and the TCRdb table lists in-frame clones only, not all of them. Found here are fewer than 450,000 clones, roughly 14% of them singletons; the top ten hold about 0.016%. Study-wide results and limits: The naive, central memory and Treg TCRB repertoires looked more alike in patients than they did in healthy donors. Type 1 diabetes patients had moderately but significantly shorter TCRB CDR3s in all four CD4+ subsets.

On this clone itself: No antigen is known for it.

The specimen was naive CD4+ T cells from blood. The clonotype comes from a young woman with type 1 diabetes.

CDR3 coding DNA: TGTGCCTTGAGGGAGGGAGGCTCTTACAATGAGCAGTTCTTC. Protein sequence: CALREGGSYNEQFF. The V call is TRBV2, the J call TRBJ2-1, with 7 bases identical to TRBD2. Germline V gives CDR1 SNHLY, CDR2 FYNNEI. This CDR3 has 14 amino acids. V shed 11 bases and J 4 bases; nucleotides not matched to a gene: 11.